This TCR beta chain was sequenced for a study of blood T cell repertoires in COVID-19. The CDR3 has 13 amino acids. The ends were cut back, 6 bases at V and 0 bases at J, with 9 bases in the middle. From germline, CDR1 is SGHRS and CDR2 YFSETQ. Seattle enrolled patients during active infection and tracked them longitudinally. In the original workflow: Amplification of reference gene primers provided the estimated nucleated cell counts. Only in-frame clones appear in the TCRdb table, and some are missing; sequencing was by immunoSEQ multiplex PCR. V and J calls and clone size are as listed in that table; D and trimming were resolved from the DNA. The table lists tens of thousands of clones, approximately 83% of them singletons, with roughly a tenth in the top ten.

The material sequenced was peripheral blood. This clonotype originated in a man between 45 and 60 years old with COVID-19, enrolled during active disease. V and J are TRBV5-1 and TRBJ1-1; a weak D match, TRBD1 (5 bases). CDR3 nucleotide sequence: TGCGCCAGCAATAACAGGTTGAACACTGAAGCTTTCTTT. This encodes CASNNRLNTEAFF.